This T cell receptor (beta chain) was documented in a study of blood T cell repertoires in COVID-19. Original processing methods: Reference gene primer amplification gave nucleated cell count estimates. This table comes from immunoSEQ multiplex PCR, and its TCRdb copy is limited to in-frame clones, with some not included. D and trimming come from the DNA, and the V and J calls and clone size come from that table. Of about 160,000 clones listed, 70% to 85% were seen once; the top ten hold approximately 6.8%. Between the trimmed V and J ends, which lost 1 base and 1 base, there was a span of 13 bases. Per germline, CDR1 KGHSH and CDR2 LQKENI. The CDR3 consists of 16 residues.

The genes are TRBV18 and TRBJ1-1, with D perhaps TRBD1 (5 bases). The sequence derives from a middle-aged woman with COVID-19, enrolled during active disease. The sequenced sample consisted of peripheral blood. CDR3 in amino acids: CASSPLKGQGNTEAFF. The CDR3 nucleotides read TGTGCCAGCTCACCACTTAAGGGGCAGGGGAACACTGAAGCTTTCTTT.